The rows below give T cell receptor beta chains drawn from one sample of a study of blood T cell repertoires in COVID-19. The repertoire was sequenced with immunoSEQ multiplex PCR; TCRdb's copy has only in-frame clones and lacks some. The sample holds about 180,000 clones, about 85% seen once. The sequenced sample was PBMCs or T cells enriched from blood (not recorded which). The receptors shown here come from a woman aged 40 to 55 with acute COVID-19. CDR3s include the opening cysteine and the closing phenylalanine or tryptophan. D genes are given only for firm matches. Only some rows state a clone size, as once, few, many or a class for expanded clones.

TRBV5-1,-,-,TRBJ1-2,CASSLVSRDGYTF,TGCGCCAGCAGCTTGGTATCCAGGGATGGCTACACCTTC
TRBV2,-,TRBD2,TRBJ2-3,CASKRAGGTDTQYF,TGTGCCAGCAAGAGGGCGGGAGGCACAGATACGCAGTATTTT
TRBV11-3,-,-,TRBJ2-3,CASSPGAVADTQYF,TGTGCCAGCAGCCCGGGAGCGGTGGCAGATACGCAGTATTTT
TRBV7-8,-,TRBD2,TRBJ2-1,CASSVSGSKQFF,TGTGCCAGCAGCGTTAGCGGGAGTAAGCAGTTCTTC
TRBV30,once,-,TRBJ1-1,CAWSPGGSGDTEAFF,TGTGCCTGGAGCCCGGGGGGTAGTGGGGACACTGAAGCTTTCTTT
TRBV11-3,-,TRBD2,TRBJ2-3,CASSAGTSGFTDTQYF,TGTGCCAGCAGCGCCGGGACTAGCGGGTTCACAGATACGCAGTATTTT
TRBV4-1,-,-,TRBJ2-6,CASSPSGQRYSGANVLTF,TGCGCCAGCAGCCCTTCTGGACAACGCTACTCTGGGGCCAACGTCCTGACTTTC
TRBV7-2,-,-,TRBJ2-3,CASSLRGRLGDTQYF,TGTGCCAGCAGCTTACGAGGGAGGTTGGGAGATACGCAGTATTTT
TRBV19,once,TRBD1,TRBJ2-5,CASSMSRDRGRKETQYF,TGTGCCAGTAGTATGAGCCGGGACAGGGGAAGGAAAGAGACCCAGTACTTC
TRBV5-1,-,-,TRBJ2-4,CASSLVAQTTGNIQYF,TGCGCCAGCAGCTTGGTTGCCCAGACCACAGGAAACATTCAGTACTTC
TRBV28,few,TRBD1,TRBJ1-4,CASSSWGTGNEKLFF,TGTGCCAGCAGTTCATGGGGGACAGGGAATGAAAAACTGTTTTTT
TRBV2,-,-,TRBJ2-5,CASSQGSETQYF,TGTGCCAGCAGTCAGGGCAGCGAGACCCAGTACTTC
TRBV15,-,TRBD1,TRBJ2-7,CATSSGTGYEQYF,TGTGCCACCAGCAGCGGGACAGGCTACGAGCAGTACTTC
TRBV14,-,-,TRBJ2-3,CASSQSLWASDDTQYF,TGTGCCAGCAGCCAATCTCTTTGGGCTTCGGATGATACGCAGTATTTT
TRBV2,-,TRBD1,TRBJ2-5,CASSELGQGVGETQYF,TGTGCCAGCAGTGAATTAGGACAGGGAGTAGGAGAGACCCAGTACTTC
TRBV27,-,TRBD2,TRBJ2-1,CASSTGLAEVYNEQFF,TGTGCCAGCAGTACGGGACTAGCGGAGGTCTACAATGAGCAGTTCTTC